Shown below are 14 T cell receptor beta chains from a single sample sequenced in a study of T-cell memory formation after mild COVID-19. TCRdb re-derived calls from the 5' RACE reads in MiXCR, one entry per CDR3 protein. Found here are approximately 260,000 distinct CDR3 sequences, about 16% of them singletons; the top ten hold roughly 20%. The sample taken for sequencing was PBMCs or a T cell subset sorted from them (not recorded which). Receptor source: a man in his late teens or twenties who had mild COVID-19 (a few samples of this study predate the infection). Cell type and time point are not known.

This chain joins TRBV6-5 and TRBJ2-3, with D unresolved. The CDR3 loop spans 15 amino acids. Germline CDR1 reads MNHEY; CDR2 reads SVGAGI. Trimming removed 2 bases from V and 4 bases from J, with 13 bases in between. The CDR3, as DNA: TGTGCCAGCAGTTACGGGATCCAAAGGGCAGATACGCAGTATTTT. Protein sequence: CASSYGIQRADTQYF.

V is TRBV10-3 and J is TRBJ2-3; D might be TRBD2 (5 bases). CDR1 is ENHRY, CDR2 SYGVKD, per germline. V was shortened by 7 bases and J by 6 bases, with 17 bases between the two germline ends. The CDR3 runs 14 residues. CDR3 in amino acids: CAITALRGGDTQYF. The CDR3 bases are TGTGCCATCACCGCCCTTCGGGGTGGTGATACGCAGTATTTT.

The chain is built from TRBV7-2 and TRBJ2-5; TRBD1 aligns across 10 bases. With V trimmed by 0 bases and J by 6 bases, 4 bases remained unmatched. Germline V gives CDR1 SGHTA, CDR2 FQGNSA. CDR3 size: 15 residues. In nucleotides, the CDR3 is TGTGCCAGCAGCTTAGCGGGGACAGGGGTAAAGACCCAGTACTTC. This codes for CASSLAGTGVKTQYF.

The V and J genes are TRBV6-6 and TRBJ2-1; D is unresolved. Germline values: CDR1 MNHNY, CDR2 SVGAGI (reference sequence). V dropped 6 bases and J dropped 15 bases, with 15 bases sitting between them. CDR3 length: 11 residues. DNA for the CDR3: TGTGCCAGCAGCCCGCAGGTCAGGCGGTTCTTC. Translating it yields CASSPQVRRFF.

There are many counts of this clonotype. The CDR3 loop is CASSDDDRAPYNEQFF. The CDR3, as DNA: TGTGCCAGCAGTGACGACGACAGAGCTCCCTACAATGAGCAGTTCTTC. This chain links TRBV6-4 with TRBJ2-1; maybe TRBD1 (5 bases). V gave up 2 bases and J gave up 2 bases, with 13 bases separating them. This CDR3 spans 16 amino acids. From germline, CDR1 is MRHNA and CDR2 SNTAGT.

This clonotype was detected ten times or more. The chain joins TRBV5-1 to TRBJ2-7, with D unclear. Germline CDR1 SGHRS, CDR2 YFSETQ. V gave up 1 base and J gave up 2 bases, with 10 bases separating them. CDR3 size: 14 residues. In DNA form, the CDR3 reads TGCGCCAGCAGCTTGAGGATGGAGACCTACGAGCAGTACTTC. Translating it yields CASSLRMETYEQYF. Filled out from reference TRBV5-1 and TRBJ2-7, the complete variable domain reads KAGVTQTPRYLIKTRGQQVTLSCSPISGHRSVSWYQQTPGQGLQFLFEYFSETQRNKGNFPGRFSGRQFSNSRSEMNVSTLELGDSALYLCASSLRMETYEQYFGPGTRLTVT.

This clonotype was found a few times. The CDR3 region has the DNA TGCAGCGGCCAGGGGAAGCCCCAGCATTTT. Protein product: CSGQGKPQHF. The rearrangement uses TRBV29-1 and TRBJ1-5; tentative D call: TRBD1 (6 bases). V lost 7 bases and J 8 bases, leaving 9 bases between the germline ends. Germline loops: CDR1 SQVTM, CDR2 ANQGSEA. The CDR3 totals 10 residues.

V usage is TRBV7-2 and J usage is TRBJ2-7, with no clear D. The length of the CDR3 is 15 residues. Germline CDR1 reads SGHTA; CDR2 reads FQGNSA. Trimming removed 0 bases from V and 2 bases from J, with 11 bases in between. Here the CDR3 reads CASSLALVSAYEQYV. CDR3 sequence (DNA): TGTGCCAGCAGCTTAGCGTTGGTCAGCGCCTACGAGCAGTACGTC.

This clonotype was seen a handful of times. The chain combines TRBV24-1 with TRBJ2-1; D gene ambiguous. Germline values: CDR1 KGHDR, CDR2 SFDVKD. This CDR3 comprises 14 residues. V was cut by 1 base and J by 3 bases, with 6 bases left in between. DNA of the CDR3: TGTGCCACCAGTGATTTAGGGCTCTACAATGAGCAGTTCTTC. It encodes CATSDLGLYNEQFF.

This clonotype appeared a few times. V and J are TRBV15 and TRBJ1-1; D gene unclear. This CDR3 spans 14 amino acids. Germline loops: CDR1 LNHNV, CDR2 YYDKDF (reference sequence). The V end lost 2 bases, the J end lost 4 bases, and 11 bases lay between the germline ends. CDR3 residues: CATSRSFTVTEAFF. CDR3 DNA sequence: TGTGCCACCAGCAGATCCTTCACCGTCACTGAAGCTTTCTTT.

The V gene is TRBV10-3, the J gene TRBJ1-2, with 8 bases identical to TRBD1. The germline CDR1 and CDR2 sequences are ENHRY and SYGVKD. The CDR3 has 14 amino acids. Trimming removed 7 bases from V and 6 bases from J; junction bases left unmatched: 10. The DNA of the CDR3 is TGTGCCATCACCCGGACAGGGAATATGCATGGCTACACCTTC. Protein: CAITRTGNMHGYTF.

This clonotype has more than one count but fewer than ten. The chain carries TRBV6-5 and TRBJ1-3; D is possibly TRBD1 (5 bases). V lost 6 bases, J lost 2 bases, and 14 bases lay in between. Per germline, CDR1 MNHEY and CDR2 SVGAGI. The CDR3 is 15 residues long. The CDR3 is CASSRRGGAGNTIYF. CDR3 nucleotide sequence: TGTGCCAGCAGCCGTCGGGGGGGAGCTGGAAACACCATATATTTT.

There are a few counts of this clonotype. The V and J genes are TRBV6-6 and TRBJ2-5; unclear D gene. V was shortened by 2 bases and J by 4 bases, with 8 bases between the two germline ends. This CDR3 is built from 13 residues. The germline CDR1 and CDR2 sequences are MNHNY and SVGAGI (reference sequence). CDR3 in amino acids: CASSYSHLETQYF. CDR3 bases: TGTGCCAGCAGTTACAGCCACCTAGAGACCCAGTACTTC.

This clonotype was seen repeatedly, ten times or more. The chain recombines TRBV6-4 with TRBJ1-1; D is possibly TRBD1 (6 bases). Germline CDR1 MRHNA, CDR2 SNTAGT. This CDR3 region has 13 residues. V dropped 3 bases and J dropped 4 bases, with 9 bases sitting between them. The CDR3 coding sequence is TGTGCCAGCAGTGAACAGGGAGGCACTGAAGCTTTCTTT. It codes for CASSEQGGTEAFF.